This TCR beta chain appears in the sequencing data of a study of OX40 agonist ivuxolimab in advanced cancers. In the study overall: Patients were given ivuxolimab, an antibody that agonizes OX40 (CD134). The study enrolled dose-escalation patients with hepatocellular carcinoma, melanoma, renal cell or head and neck cancer.

Study conclusions and caveats: CD4+ and CD8+ blood T cells expanded clonally by week 6 at 0.1 to 3.0 mg/kg.

As for this clone: Antigen: not known.

Assay: immunoSEQ multiplex PCR; the TCRdb copy retains only in-frame clones and omits some. This sample carries roughly 80,000 clones, around nine tenths of them seen once, and the ten largest clones take 0.7% to 0.9%. Sample: CD4+ or CD8+ T cells sorted from blood, taken in a trial of the OX40 agonist ivuxolimab. The sequence derives from an adult with an advanced solid tumor such as melanoma, head and neck, liver or kidney cancer.

CDR3 coding DNA: TGTGCCAGCTCACCACGGACTAGCGGGAGAGGGAGTCAAGAGACCCAGTACTTC. Translating gives CASSPRTSGRGSQETQYF. The genes are TRBV18 and TRBJ2-5; 13 positions agree with TRBD2. This CDR3 comprises 18 residues. Germline values: CDR1 KGHSH, CDR2 LQKENI. V dropped 1 base and J dropped 2; count of bases not matched to a gene: 7.